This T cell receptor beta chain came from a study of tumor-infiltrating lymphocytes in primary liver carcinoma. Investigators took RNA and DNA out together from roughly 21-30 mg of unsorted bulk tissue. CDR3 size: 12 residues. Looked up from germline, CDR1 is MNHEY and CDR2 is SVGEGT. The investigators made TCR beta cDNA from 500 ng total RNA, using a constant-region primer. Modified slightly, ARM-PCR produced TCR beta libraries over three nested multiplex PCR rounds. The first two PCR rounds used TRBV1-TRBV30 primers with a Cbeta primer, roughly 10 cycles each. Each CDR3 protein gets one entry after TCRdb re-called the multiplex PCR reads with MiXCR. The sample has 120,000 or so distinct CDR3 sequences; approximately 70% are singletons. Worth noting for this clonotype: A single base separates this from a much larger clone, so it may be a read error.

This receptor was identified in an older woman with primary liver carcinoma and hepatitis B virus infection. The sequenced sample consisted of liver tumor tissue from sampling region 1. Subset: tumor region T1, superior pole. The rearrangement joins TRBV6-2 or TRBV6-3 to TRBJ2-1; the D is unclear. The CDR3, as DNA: TGTGGCAGCAGTTACGGGCGAGATGAGCAGTTCTTC. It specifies CGSSYGRDEQFF.